This TCR beta chain was observed in a study of identical twins. There are 13 residues in the CDR3. CDR1 and CDR2 (germline): SQVTM, ANQGSEA. The ends were cut back, 2 bases at V and 0 bases at J, with 8 bases in the middle. In this sample, this clonotype turned up many times. What it binds is not known. TCRdb recomputed calls from the 5' RACE reads with MiXCR, one row per CDR3 protein. The table lists some 1,600,000 distinct CDR3 sequences, 25% to 35% of them singletons. Study-wide results and caveats: For monozygotic twins, models underestimated out-of-frame TCR alpha sharing.

The chain uses TRBV29-1 and TRBJ2-7; D gene unclear. The sequencing input was cord blood. The TCR originated in a newborn girl in good health. The CDR3 region is CSVEMASSYEQYF. The CDR3 DNA follows: TGCAGCGTTGAAATGGCGAGCTCCTACGAGCAGTACTTC.